This T cell receptor (beta chain) was captured by sequencing in a study of HIV-infected patients and healthy controls. This clonotype was detected many times. Its specificity is unknown. Around 500 ng RNA was reverse transcribed with alpha and beta constant-region primers. Using multiplexing indices, alpha and beta chain libraries were generated apart by chain-specific third strand synthesis. Priming off the SP2 site generated the second strand. TCRdb passed the 5' RACE reads through MiXCR, listing each CDR3 protein once. Of some 10,000 distinct CDR3 sequences listed, roughly 5.7% are singletons. Germline CDR1 MNHEY, CDR2 SVGEGT. The CDR3 has 14 amino acids. V gave up 3 bases and J gave up 0 bases, with 6 bases separating them. General study points: Study cohorts differed slightly in age and sex, but this did not explain diversity differences.

Roughly three months, about 14 weeks, into antiretroviral therapy, follow-up blood was collected. Whole blood was used without fractionation, so all unsorted peripheral T cells were included. The clonotype originates from an adult with HIV infection. The donor label of this sample is uncertain. V gene TRBV6-2 or TRBV6-3 combines with J gene TRBJ1-3, with unresolved D. The sequencing here drew on blood, taken during antiretroviral therapy. The CDR3 here is CASSYSRSGNTIYF. The CDR3 region has the DNA TGTGCCAGCAGTTATTCCCGCTCTGGAAACACCATATATTTT.